This T cell receptor (beta chain) was documented in a study of CD8+ T cells in alopecia areata. After isolation, RNA underwent reverse transcription to generate cDNA as the sequencing template. TCRdb's copy holds only in-frame clones and misses some; the assay was immunoSEQ multiplex PCR. The sample includes more than 250,000 clones, none of them occurring once. After pooling, cutaneous lymph node cells were sorted with CD4, CD8alpha, NKG2D, NKG2ACE and other markers. Of note for this clone: The listed genes are named as in mouse. The DNA ends 4 residues before the CDR3 does, and the rest of the CDR3 is filled in from the germline J gene. At the DNA level, this CDR3 is encoded by other sequences in the same sample as well.

Germline loops: CDR1 LGHNA, CDR2 YNLKQL (reference sequence). Trimming took 4 bases from V and 2 from J, leaving 8 bases between them. The CDR3 is 13 amino acids. The receptor was isolated from a C3H/HeJ mouse with alopecia areata. The mouse strain carries the MHC haplotype H2-k. The chain uses TRBV5 and TRBJ1-2; possibly TRBD1 for D (6 bases). The sequencing input was CD4+ T cells sorted from a lymph node. CDR3 bases read: TGTGCCAGCAGCCGCACAGGGAACTCC. It yields the protein CASSRTGNS. From start to end, the CDR3 is CASSRTGNSDYTF.